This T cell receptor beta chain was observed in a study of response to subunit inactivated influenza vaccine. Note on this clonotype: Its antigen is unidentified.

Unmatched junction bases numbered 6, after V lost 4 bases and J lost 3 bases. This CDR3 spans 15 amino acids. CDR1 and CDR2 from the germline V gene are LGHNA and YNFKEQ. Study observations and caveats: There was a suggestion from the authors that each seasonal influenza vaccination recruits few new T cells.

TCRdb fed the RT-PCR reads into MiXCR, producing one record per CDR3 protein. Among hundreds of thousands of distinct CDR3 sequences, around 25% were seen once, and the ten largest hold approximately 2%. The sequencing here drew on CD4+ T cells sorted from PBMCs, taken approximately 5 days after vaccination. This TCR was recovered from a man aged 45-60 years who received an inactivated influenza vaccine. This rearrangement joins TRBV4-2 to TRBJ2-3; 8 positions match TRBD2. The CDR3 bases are TGTGCCAGCAGCCTCGGGGGGGCGATTACAGATACGCAGTATTTT. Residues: CASSLGGAITDTQYF.